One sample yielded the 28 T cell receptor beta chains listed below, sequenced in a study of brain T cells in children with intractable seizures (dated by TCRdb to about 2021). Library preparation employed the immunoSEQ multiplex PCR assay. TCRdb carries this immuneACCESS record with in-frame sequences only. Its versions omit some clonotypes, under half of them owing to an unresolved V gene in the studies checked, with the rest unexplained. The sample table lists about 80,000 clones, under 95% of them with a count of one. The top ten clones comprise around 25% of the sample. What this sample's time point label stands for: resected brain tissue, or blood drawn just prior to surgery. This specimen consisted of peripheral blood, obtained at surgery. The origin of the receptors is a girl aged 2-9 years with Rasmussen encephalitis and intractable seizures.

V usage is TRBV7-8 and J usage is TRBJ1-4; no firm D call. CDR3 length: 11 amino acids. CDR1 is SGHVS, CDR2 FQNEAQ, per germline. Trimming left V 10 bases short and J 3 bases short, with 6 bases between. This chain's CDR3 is CAIGANEKLFF. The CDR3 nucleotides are TGTGCCATCGGGGCTAATGAAAAACTGTTTTTT.

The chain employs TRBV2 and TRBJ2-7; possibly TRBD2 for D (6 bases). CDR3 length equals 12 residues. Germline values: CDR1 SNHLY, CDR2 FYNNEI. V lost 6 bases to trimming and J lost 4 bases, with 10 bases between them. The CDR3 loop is CASRAGRYEQYF. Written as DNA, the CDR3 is TGTGCCAGCAGGGCAGGGAGGTACGAGCAGTACTTC.

CDR3 loop: CASSPASTTDTQYF. The CDR3 nucleotides read TGCGCCAGCAGCCCCGCAAGCACCACAGATACGCAGTATTTT. The gene calls are TRBV10-1 and TRBJ2-3; no firm D call. Trimming took off 6 bases at V and 2 bases at J, with 12 bases between the two ends. The CDR3 sequence is 14 residues long. The germline V gene encodes CDR1 WNHNN and CDR2 SYGVQD (reference sequence).

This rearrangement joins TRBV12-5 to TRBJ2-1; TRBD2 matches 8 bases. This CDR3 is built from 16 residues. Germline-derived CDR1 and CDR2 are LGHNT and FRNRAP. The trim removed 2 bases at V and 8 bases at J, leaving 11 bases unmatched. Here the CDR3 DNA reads TGTGCTAGTGGTTTGCCACGCGGGGGGTCGGTGGATGAGCAGTTCTTC. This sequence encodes CASGLPRGGSVDEQFF.

This CDR3 is CASSQDISYEQYF. In nucleotides, the CDR3 is TGTGCCAGCAGCCAAGATATTTCCTACGAGCAGTACTTC. This chain uses TRBV3-1 (or the pseudogene TRBV3-2) with TRBJ2-7; D gene ambiguous. Trimming stripped 0 bases from V and 1 base from J, with 4 bases between. The CDR3 extends over 13 amino acids. The germline gives CDR1 LGHDT, CDR2 YNNKEL (reference sequence).

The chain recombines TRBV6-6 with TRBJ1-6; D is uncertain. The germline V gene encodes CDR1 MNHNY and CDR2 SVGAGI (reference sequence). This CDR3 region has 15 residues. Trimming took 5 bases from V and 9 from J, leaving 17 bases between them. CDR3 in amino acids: CASSATALQASPLHF. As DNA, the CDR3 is TGTGCCAGCAGTGCTACAGCGCTGCAGGCTTCACCCCTCCACTTT.

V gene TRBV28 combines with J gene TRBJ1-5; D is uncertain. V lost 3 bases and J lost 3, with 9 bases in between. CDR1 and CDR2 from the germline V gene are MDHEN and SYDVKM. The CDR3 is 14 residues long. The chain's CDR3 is CASSLQALNQPQHF. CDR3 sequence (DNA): TGTGCCAGCAGTTTGCAGGCCCTCAATCAGCCCCAGCATTTT.

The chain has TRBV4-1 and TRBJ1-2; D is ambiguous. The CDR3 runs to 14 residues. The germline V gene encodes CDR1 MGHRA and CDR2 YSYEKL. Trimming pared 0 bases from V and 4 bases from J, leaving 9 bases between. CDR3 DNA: TGCGCCAGCAGCCAAGAGGGGAGTTCCTATGGCTACACCTTC. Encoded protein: CASSQEGSSYGYTF.

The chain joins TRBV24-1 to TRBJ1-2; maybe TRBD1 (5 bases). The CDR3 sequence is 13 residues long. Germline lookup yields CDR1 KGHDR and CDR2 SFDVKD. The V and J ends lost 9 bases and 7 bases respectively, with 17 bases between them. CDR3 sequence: CATEGGDRVGYTF. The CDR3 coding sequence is TGTGCCACCGAGGGAGGGGATAGGGTTGGCTACACCTTC.

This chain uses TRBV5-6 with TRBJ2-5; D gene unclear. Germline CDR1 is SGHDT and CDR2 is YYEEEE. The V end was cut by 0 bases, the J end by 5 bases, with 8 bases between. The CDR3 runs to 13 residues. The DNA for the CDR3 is TGTGCCAGCAGCTTGGGCTTCTCGGAGACCCAGTACTTC. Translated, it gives CASSLGFSETQYF.

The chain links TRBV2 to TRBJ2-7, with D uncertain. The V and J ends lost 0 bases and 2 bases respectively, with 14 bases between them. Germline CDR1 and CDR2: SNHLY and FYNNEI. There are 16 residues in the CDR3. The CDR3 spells CASSEANRARPYEQYF. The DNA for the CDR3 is TGTGCCAGCAGTGAAGCTAACCGTGCACGTCCCTACGAGCAGTACTTC.

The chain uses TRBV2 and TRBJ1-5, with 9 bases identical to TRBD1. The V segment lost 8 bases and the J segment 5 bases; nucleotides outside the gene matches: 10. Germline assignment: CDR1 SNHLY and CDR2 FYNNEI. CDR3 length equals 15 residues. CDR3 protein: CASGSGDREDQPQHF. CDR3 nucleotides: TGTGCCAGCGGGTCCGGGGACAGGGAGGATCAGCCCCAGCATTTT.

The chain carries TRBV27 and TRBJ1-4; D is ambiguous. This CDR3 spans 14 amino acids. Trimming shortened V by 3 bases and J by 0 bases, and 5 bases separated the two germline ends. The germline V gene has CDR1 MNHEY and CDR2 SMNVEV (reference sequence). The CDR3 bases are TGTGCCAGCAGTTTCACTACAACTAATGAAAAACTGTTTTTT. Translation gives CASSFTTTNEKLFF.

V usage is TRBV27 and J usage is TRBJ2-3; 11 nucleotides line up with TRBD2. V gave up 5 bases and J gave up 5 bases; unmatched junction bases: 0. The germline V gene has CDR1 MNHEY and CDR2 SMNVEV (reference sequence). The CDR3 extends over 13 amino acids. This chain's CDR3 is CASSLAGGDTQYF. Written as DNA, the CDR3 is TGTGCCAGCAGTCTAGCGGGAGGAGATACGCAGTATTTT.

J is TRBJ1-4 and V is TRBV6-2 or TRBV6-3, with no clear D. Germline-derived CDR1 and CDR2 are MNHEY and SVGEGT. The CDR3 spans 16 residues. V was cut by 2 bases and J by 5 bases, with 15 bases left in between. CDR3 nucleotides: TGTGCCAGCAGTTACGGGTCGGACGTCAGGAATGAAAAACTGTTTTTT. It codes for CASSYGSDVRNEKLFF.

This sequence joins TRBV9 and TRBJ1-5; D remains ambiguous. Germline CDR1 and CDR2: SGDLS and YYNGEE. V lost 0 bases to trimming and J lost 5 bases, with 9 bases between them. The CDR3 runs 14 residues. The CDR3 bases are TGTGCCAGCAGCGTAGGTGGTTTATATCAGCCCCAGCATTTT. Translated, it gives CASSVGGLYQPQHF.

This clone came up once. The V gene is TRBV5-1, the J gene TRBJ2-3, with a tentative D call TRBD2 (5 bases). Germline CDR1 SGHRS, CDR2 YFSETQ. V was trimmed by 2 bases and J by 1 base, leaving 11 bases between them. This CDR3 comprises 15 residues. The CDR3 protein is CASSFGLGGTDTQYF. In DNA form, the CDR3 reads TGCGCCAGCAGCTTCGGACTCGGGGGCACAGATACGCAGTATTTT.

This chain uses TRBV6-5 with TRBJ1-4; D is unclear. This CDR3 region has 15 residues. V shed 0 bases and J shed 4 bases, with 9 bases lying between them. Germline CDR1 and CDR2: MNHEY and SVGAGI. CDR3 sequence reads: CASSYSESYNEKLFF. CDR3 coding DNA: TGTGCCAGCAGTTACTCGGAGAGTTATAATGAAAAACTGTTTTTT.

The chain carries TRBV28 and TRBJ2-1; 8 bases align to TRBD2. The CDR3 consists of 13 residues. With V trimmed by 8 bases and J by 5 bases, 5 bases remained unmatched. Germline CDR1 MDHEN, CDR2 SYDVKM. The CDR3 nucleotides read TGTGCCAGCGGTAGCGGGGCCCACAATGAGCAGTTCTTC. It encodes CASGSGAHNEQFF.

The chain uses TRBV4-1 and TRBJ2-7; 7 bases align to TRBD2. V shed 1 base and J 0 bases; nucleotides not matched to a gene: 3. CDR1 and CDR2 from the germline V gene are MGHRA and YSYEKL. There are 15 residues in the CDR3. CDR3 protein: CASSQGLAVSYEQYF. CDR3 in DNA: TGCGCCAGCAGCCAAGGGCTAGCGGTCTCCTACGAGCAGTACTTC.

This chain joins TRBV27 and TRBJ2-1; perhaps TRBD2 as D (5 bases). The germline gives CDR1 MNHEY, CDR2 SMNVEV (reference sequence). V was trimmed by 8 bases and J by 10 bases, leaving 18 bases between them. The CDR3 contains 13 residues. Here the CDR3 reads CASGGLASREQFF. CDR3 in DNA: TGTGCCAGCGGTGGGCTAGCAAGCCGGGAGCAGTTCTTC.

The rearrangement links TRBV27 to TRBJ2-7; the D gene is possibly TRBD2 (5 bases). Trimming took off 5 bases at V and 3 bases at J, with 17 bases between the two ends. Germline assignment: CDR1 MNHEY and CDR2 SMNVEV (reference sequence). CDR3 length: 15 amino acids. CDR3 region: CASSLTPGGVYEQYF. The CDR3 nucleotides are TGTGCCAGCAGTCTGACCCCTGGAGGTGTCTACGAGCAGTACTTC.

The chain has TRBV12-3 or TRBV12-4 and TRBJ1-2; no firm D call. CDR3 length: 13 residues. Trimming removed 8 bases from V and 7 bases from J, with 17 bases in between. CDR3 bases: TGTGCCAGCCGGCGGGAGGAAGGAGTTGGCTACACCTTC. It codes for CASRREEGVGYTF.

In DNA form, the CDR3 reads TGTGCCAGCAGCCGGGTGGGGGCGGAAGCTTTCTTT. Encoded protein: CASSRVGAEAFF. V usage is TRBV7-9 and J usage is TRBJ1-1; D might be TRBD1 (6 bases). Germline lookup yields CDR1 SEHNR and CDR2 FQNEAQ (reference sequence). The CDR3 covers 12 residues. With 5 bases removed from V and 8 bases from J, the gap between germline ends came to 12 bases.

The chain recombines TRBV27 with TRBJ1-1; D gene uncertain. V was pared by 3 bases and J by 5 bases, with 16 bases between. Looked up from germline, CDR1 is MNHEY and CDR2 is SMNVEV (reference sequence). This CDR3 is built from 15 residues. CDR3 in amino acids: CASSLWGYLETEAFF. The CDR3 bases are TGTGCCAGCAGTTTGTGGGGTTACTTAGAGACTGAAGCTTTCTTT.

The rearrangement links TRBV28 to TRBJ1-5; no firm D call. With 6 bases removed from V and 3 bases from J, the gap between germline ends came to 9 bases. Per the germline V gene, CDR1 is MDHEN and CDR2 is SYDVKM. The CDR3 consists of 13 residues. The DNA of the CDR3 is TGTGCCAGCAGGGTTTATACCAATCAGCCCCAGCATTTT. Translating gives CASRVYTNQPQHF.

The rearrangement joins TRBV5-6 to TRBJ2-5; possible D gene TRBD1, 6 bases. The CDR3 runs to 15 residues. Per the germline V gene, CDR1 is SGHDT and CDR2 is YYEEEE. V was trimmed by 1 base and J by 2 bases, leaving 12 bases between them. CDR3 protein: CASSLQGRGQETQYF. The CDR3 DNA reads TGTGCCAGCAGCTTGCAGGGAAGGGGGCAAGAGACCCAGTACTTC.

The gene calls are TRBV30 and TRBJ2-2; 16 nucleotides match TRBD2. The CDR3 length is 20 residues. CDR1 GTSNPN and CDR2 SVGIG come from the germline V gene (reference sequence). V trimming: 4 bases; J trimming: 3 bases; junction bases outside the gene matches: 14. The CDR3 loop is CAWTVAGLAGGPGDTGELFF. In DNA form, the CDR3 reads TGTGCCTGGACCGTAGCGGGACTAGCGGGAGGGCCAGGTGACACCGGGGAGCTGTTTTTT.